This is a list of T cell receptor beta chains from one sample in a study of cytomegalovirus exposure and HLA in healthy donors. TCRdb's copy holds only in-frame clones and misses some; the assay was immunoSEQ multiplex PCR. Its table lists 95,000 to 150,000 clones. The material sequenced was PBMCs. The receptors come from a man younger than 40 in good health and CMV-seronegative. CDR3s include the opening cysteine and the closing phenylalanine or tryptophan. The D gene is left open where the match is weak. Size values are once, few and many counts, or a class for expanded clones, and some rows have none.

j_gene: TRBJ2-1
v_gene: TRBV27
abundance: NA
d_gene: TRBD2
CDR3nt: TGTGCCAGCAGTTTACTAGCGGGAGCATACAATGAGCAGTTCTTC
CDR3aa: CASSLLAGAYNEQFF

j_gene: TRBJ2-7
v_gene: TRBV6-5
abundance: NA
d_gene: NA
CDR3nt: TGTGCCAGCAGGCCCAACAGAAACGGCGCCTACGAGCAGTACTTC
CDR3aa: CASRPNRNGAYEQYF

j_gene: TRBJ2-7
v_gene: TRBV27
abundance: NA
d_gene: NA
CDR3nt: TGTGCCAGCAGTTTATGGCGGGATGCCTACGAGCAGTACTTC
CDR3aa: CASSLWRDAYEQYF

j_gene: TRBJ2-1
v_gene: TRBV11-1
abundance: NA
d_gene: NA
CDR3nt: TGTGCCAGCAGCTTATTCGGTGGTGACACAAATGAGCAGTTCTTC
CDR3aa: CASSLFGGDTNEQFF

j_gene: TRBJ1-2
v_gene: TRBV30
abundance: NA
d_gene: NA
CDR3nt: TGTGCCTGGAGTCGCGACAGGCCCCAGCACTACACCTTC
CDR3aa: CAWSRDRPQHYTF

j_gene: TRBJ1-1
v_gene: TRBV9
abundance: NA
d_gene: TRBD1
CDR3nt: TGTGCCAGCAGCACCAGGGACAGGGGGCGCCCCGAGGACACTGAAGCTTTCTTT
CDR3aa: CASSTRDRGRPEDTEAFF

j_gene: TRBJ1-2
v_gene: TRBV4-3
abundance: NA
d_gene: NA
CDR3nt: TGCGCCAGCAGCCAGGCCGGCCGGCTCCTACAGGGCTACACCTTC
CDR3aa: CASSQAGRLLQGYTF

j_gene: TRBJ2-5
v_gene: TRBV28
abundance: NA
d_gene: TRBD2
CDR3nt: TGTGCCAGCAGTCCGGGACTACCGGAGGAGACCCAGTACTTC
CDR3aa: CASSPGLPEETQYF

j_gene: TRBJ1-2
v_gene: TRBV29-1
abundance: NA
d_gene: TRBD1
CDR3nt: TGCAGCGGCCTGACAGGGGAAGACTATGGCTACACCTTC
CDR3aa: CSGLTGEDYGYTF

j_gene: TRBJ2-3
v_gene: TRBV7-2
abundance: NA
d_gene: TRBD1
CDR3nt: TGTGCCAGCAGCTTATTAGGGGGCAGGGATACGCAGTATTTT
CDR3aa: CASSLLGGRDTQYF

j_gene: TRBJ2-7
v_gene: TRBV2
abundance: NA
d_gene: TRBD1
CDR3nt: TGTGCCAGCAGGATCTCCGGGACAGGGGTTCACGAGCAGTACTTC
CDR3aa: CASRISGTGVHEQYF

j_gene: TRBJ2-7
v_gene: TRBV5-1
abundance: NA
d_gene: NA
CDR3nt: TGCGCCAGCAGCTCGGGTCTACAGGGCTACGAGCAGTACTTC
CDR3aa: CASSSGLQGYEQYF

j_gene: TRBJ2-1
v_gene: TRBV4-3
abundance: NA
d_gene: NA
CDR3nt: TGCGCCAGCAGCCCTACGGGGAGCCCTACGAATGAGCAGTTCTTC
CDR3aa: CASSPTGSPTNEQFF

j_gene: TRBJ2-5
v_gene: TRBV19
abundance: NA
d_gene: TRBD2
CDR3nt: TGTGCCAGTAGTATGTTAGCGGCGGGAGTTGTAGACGAGACCCAGTACTTC
CDR3aa: CASSMLAAGVVDETQYF

j_gene: TRBJ2-1
v_gene: TRBV5-1
abundance: NA
d_gene: TRBD2
CDR3nt: TGCGCCAGCGCGGCGGCGGGAGTGGACTACAATGAGCAGTTCTTC
CDR3aa: CASAAAGVDYNEQFF

j_gene: TRBJ2-5
v_gene: TRBV29-1
abundance: NA
d_gene: NA
CDR3nt: TGCAGCGCTAAAGGCCAGGGAGAGACCCAGTACTTC
CDR3aa: CSAKGQGETQYF

j_gene: TRBJ2-7
v_gene: TRBV11-2
abundance: NA
d_gene: NA
CDR3nt: TGTGCCAGCAGCCCCGCCAGGGGAAGCTACGAGCAGTACTTC
CDR3aa: CASSPARGSYEQYF

j_gene: TRBJ2-5
v_gene: TRBV6-5
abundance: NA
d_gene: TRBD2
CDR3nt: TGTGCCAGCAGTTCAGGACTAGCGGGAGTGGAGACCCAGTACTTC
CDR3aa: CASSSGLAGVETQYF

j_gene: TRBJ1-3
v_gene: TRBV10-1
abundance: medium-sized
d_gene: NA
CDR3nt: TGCGCCAGCAAAATCACTGGAAACACCATATATTTT
CDR3aa: CASKITGNTIYF